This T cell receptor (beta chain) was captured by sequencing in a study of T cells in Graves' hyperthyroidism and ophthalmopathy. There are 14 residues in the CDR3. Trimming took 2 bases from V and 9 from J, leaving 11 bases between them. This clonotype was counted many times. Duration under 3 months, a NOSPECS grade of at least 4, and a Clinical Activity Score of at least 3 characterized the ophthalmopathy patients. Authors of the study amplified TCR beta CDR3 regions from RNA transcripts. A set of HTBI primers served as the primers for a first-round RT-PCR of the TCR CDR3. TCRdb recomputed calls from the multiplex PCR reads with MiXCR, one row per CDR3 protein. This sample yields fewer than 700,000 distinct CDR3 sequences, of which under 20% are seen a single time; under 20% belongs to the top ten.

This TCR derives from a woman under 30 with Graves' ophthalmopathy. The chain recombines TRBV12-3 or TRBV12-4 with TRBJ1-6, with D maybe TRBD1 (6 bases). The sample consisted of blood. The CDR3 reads CASSLTGISSPLHF. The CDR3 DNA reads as TGTGCCAGCAGTTTAACAGGGATTAGTTCACCCCTCCACTTT.